The entry below gives a single T cell receptor (beta chain) sequence along with its context. Its matching antigen is unknown. The PCR was carried out with 60 Vbeta primers and 13 Jbeta primers. Generated by immunoSEQ multiplex PCR, the TCRdb table keeps only in-frame clones and is missing some. The table records approximately 76,000 clones, over 60% of them present only once. The CDR3 extends over 12 amino acids. V dropped 4 bases and J dropped 10 bases, with 11 bases sitting between them. Looked up from germline, CDR1 is MGHRA and CDR2 is YSYEKL. This sample is drawn from a study of cytomegalovirus exposure and HLA in healthy donors. Findings of the study overall: TCR beta sequences reportedly predicted the HLA-A and HLA-B alleles of most subjects accurately.

The source is a woman in her 40s in good health and CMV-seropositive. Sample: PBMCs. The chain joins TRBV4-1 to TRBJ1-5; no definite D call. The DNA for the CDR3 is TGCGCCAGCAGCCTCCCACGGGGACCCCAGCATTTT. As protein: CASSLPRGPQHF.